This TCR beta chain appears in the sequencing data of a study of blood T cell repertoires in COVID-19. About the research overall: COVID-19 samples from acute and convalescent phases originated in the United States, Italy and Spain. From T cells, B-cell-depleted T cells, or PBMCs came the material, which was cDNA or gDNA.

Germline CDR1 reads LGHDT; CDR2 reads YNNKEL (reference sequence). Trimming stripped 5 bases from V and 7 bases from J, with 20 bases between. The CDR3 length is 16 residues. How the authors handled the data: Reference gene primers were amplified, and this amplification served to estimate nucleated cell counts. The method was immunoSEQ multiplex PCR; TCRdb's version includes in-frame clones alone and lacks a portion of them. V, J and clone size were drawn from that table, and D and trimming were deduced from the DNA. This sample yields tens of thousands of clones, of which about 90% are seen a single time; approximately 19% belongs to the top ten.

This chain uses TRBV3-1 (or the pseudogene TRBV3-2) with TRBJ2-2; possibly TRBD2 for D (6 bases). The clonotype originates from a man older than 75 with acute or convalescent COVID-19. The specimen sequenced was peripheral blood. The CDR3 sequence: CASSSGRIGDVGELFF. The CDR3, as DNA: TGTGCCAGCAGCTCAGGGAGGATAGGGGATGTCGGGGAGCTGTTTTTT.